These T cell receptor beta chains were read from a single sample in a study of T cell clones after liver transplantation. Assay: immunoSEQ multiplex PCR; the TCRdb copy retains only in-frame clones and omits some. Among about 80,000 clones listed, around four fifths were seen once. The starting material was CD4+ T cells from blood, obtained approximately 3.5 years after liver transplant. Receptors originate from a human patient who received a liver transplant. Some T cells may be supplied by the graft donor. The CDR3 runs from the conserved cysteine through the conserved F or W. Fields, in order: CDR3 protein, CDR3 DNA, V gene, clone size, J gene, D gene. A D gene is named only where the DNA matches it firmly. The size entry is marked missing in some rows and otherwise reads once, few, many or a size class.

CDR3aa: CASSARSGYGYTF; CDR3nt: TGTGCCAGCAGCGCCCGTTCGGGGTATGGCTACACCTTC; v_gene: TRBV9; abundance: once; j_gene: TRBJ1-2; d_gene: .
CDR3aa: CASSPLVNTEAFF; CDR3nt: TGTGCCAGCTCACCACTCGTGAACACTGAAGCTTTCTTT; v_gene: TRBV18; abundance: once; j_gene: TRBJ1-1; d_gene: .
CDR3aa: CASSAGGRNGAFF; CDR3nt: TGTGCCAGCTCAGCAGGGGGACGAAATGGGGCGTTTTTT; v_gene: TRBV18; abundance: .; j_gene: TRBJ1-4; d_gene: TRBD1
CDR3aa: CASSLIGVSGELFF; CDR3nt: TGTGCCAGCAGCTTAATAGGTGTATCCGGGGAGCTGTTTTTT; v_gene: TRBV7-9; abundance: .; j_gene: TRBJ2-2; d_gene: .
CDR3aa: CASSVRGTGRSNEQFF; CDR3nt: TGTGCCAGCAGTGTTCGGGGGACTGGAAGGTCCAATGAGCAGTTCTTC; v_gene: TRBV27; abundance: .; j_gene: TRBJ2-1; d_gene: .
CDR3aa: CASSPSGQGFYGYTF; CDR3nt: TGTGCCAGCAGTCCCAGCGGACAGGGGTTTTATGGCTACACCTTC; v_gene: TRBV28; abundance: .; j_gene: TRBJ1-2; d_gene: TRBD1
CDR3aa: CASSKEGGGTEAFF; CDR3nt: TGTGCCAGCAGCAAAGAGGGGGGTGGCACTGAAGCTTTCTTT; v_gene: TRBV7-3; abundance: .; j_gene: TRBJ1-1; d_gene: .
CDR3aa: CASSEDRNYGYTF; CDR3nt: TGCGCCAGCAGTGAGGACAGGAACTATGGCTACACCTTC; v_gene: TRBV10-1; abundance: .; j_gene: TRBJ1-2; d_gene: .
CDR3aa: CASSYSGGLGTEAFF; CDR3nt: TGTGCCAGCAGTTACTCTGGGGGCTTAGGTACTGAAGCTTTCTTT; v_gene: TRBV6-6; abundance: .; j_gene: TRBJ1-1; d_gene: .
CDR3aa: CATGTGDQGYTF; CDR3nt: TGTGCCACCGGGACAGGGGATCAGGGCTACACCTTC; v_gene: TRBV7-6; abundance: .; j_gene: TRBJ1-2; d_gene: TRBD1
CDR3aa: CARLSTPTGGYSGGNQPQHF; CDR3nt: TGCGCCAGACTATCAACCCCGACAGGAGGATATAGTGGGGGCAATCAGCCCCAGCATTTT; v_gene: TRBV23-1; abundance: .; j_gene: TRBJ1-5; d_gene: .
CDR3aa: CASRRREWGTEAFF; CDR3nt: TGCGCCAGCAGACGCAGGGAGTGGGGCACTGAAGCTTTCTTT; v_gene: TRBV5-1; abundance: .; j_gene: TRBJ1-1; d_gene: .
CDR3aa: CASSNSGTGSYYGYTF; CDR3nt: TGTGCCAGCAGCAACTCCGGGACAGGGTCTTACTATGGCTACACCTTC; v_gene: TRBV28; abundance: few; j_gene: TRBJ1-2; d_gene: TRBD1
CDR3aa: CASSEGEWVRGQYF; CDR3nt: TGTGCCAGCAGTGAGGGGGAATGGGTACGAGGGCAGTACTTC; v_gene: TRBV2; abundance: .; j_gene: TRBJ2-7; d_gene: .
CDR3aa: CASSEALAGAFF; CDR3nt: TGTGCCAGCAGTGAAGCGCTGGCGGGAGCTTTCTTT; v_gene: TRBV2; abundance: once; j_gene: TRBJ1-1; d_gene: .
CDR3aa: CASRGQPTWAEAFF; CDR3nt: TGTGCCAGCAGGGGACAGCCGACCTGGGCTGAAGCTTTCTTT; v_gene: TRBV6-4; abundance: once; j_gene: TRBJ1-1; d_gene: TRBD1
CDR3aa: CASSLGTIGTSVGYEQYF; CDR3nt: TGTGCCAGCAGCTTAGGGACGATCGGGACTAGCGTAGGCTACGAGCAGTACTTC; v_gene: TRBV7-8; abundance: .; j_gene: TRBJ2-7; d_gene: TRBD2
CDR3aa: CASSFSGLTQQGTQYF; CDR3nt: TGTGCCAGCAGCTTTTCGGGATTGACTCAGCAGGGGACCCAGTACTTC; v_gene: TRBV28; abundance: .; j_gene: TRBJ2-5; d_gene: .
CDR3aa: CSVGGPTTNEKLFF; CDR3nt: TGCAGCGTTGGAGGGCCTACAACTAATGAAAAACTGTTTTTT; v_gene: TRBV29-1; abundance: once; j_gene: TRBJ1-4; d_gene: .
CDR3aa: CASSIVWNQPQHF; CDR3nt: TGTGCCAGTAGTATTGTCTGGAATCAGCCCCAGCATTTT; v_gene: TRBV19; abundance: .; j_gene: TRBJ1-5; d_gene: .
CDR3aa: CASSLERYSNQPQHF; CDR3nt: TGTGCCAGCAGCTTGGAGCGATATAGCAATCAGCCCCAGCATTTT; v_gene: TRBV5-6; abundance: .; j_gene: TRBJ1-5; d_gene: .
CDR3aa: CASSLFSGSVYGTDTQYF; CDR3nt: TGTGCCAGCAGCTTATTCAGCGGGAGTGTGTACGGGACAGATACGCAGTATTTT; v_gene: TRBV11-2; abundance: .; j_gene: TRBJ2-3; d_gene: TRBD2
CDR3aa: CASSRPHNEQFF; CDR3nt: TGTGCCAGCAGCCGGCCACACAATGAGCAGTTCTTC; v_gene: TRBV28; abundance: .; j_gene: TRBJ2-1; d_gene: .
CDR3aa: CASSSGQKQYF; CDR3nt: TGCGCCAGCAGCTCGGGACAGAAGCAGTACTTC; v_gene: TRBV5-1; abundance: .; j_gene: TRBJ2-7; d_gene: TRBD1
CDR3aa: CASSLTAGISYNEQFF; CDR3nt: TGTGCCAGCAGCTTAACGGCAGGGATCTCCTACAATGAGCAGTTCTTC; v_gene: TRBV7-3; abundance: .; j_gene: TRBJ2-1; d_gene: .
CDR3aa: CASSAGTGLISGNTIYF; CDR3nt: TGTGCCAGCAGCGCCGGGACAGGCTTAATCTCTGGAAACACCATATATTTT; v_gene: TRBV7-9; abundance: few; j_gene: TRBJ1-3; d_gene: TRBD1
CDR3aa: CSARGGTEAFF; CDR3nt: TGCAGTGCTAGAGGGGGAACTGAAGCTTTCTTT; v_gene: TRBV20-1; abundance: .; j_gene: TRBJ1-1; d_gene: .
CDR3aa: CGSQDNYGYTF; CDR3nt: TGTGGGTCGCAAGATAACTATGGCTACACCTTC; v_gene: TRBV20-1; abundance: few; j_gene: TRBJ1-2; d_gene: .
CDR3aa: CASIRTGGTEAFF; CDR3nt: TGTGCCAGCATCCGAACAGGGGGCACTGAAGCTTTCTTT; v_gene: TRBV28; abundance: .; j_gene: TRBJ1-1; d_gene: TRBD1
CDR3aa: CASSPSGHFSDTQYF; CDR3nt: TGTGCCAGCTCACCATCGGGACATTTTTCAGATACGCAGTATTTT; v_gene: TRBV18; abundance: .; j_gene: TRBJ2-3; d_gene: .
CDR3aa: CASISRGGYTGELFF; CDR3nt: TGTGCCAGCATTTCTCGGGGAGGATACACCGGGGAGCTGTTTTTT; v_gene: TRBV28; abundance: .; j_gene: TRBJ2-2; d_gene: .
CDR3aa: CASSPGRQGTGGFF; CDR3nt: TGCGCCAGCAGCCCGGGACGGCAGGGGACGGGGGGGTTCTTC; v_gene: TRBV5-1; abundance: .; j_gene: TRBJ2-1; d_gene: .
CDR3aa: CASNLLAGSSYEQYF; CDR3nt: TGTGCCAGCAATCTACTAGCGGGAAGCTCCTACGAGCAGTACTTC; v_gene: TRBV2; abundance: few; j_gene: TRBJ2-7; d_gene: TRBD2
CDR3aa: CASSPLRRVNTEAFF; CDR3nt: TGTGCCAGCAGCCCCCTCCGACGGGTGAACACTGAAGCTTTCTTT; v_gene: TRBV11-2; abundance: .; j_gene: TRBJ1-1; d_gene: .
CDR3aa: CAISSGPAAGELFF; CDR3nt: TGTGCCATCAGTTCCGGACCGGCGGCCGGGGAGCTGTTTTTT; v_gene: TRBV10-3; abundance: .; j_gene: TRBJ2-2; d_gene: .
CDR3aa: CASSSRTSRSYNEQFF; CDR3nt: TGTGCCAGCAGCTCGCGAACTTCCAGGTCCTACAATGAGCAGTTCTTC; v_gene: TRBV11-2; abundance: .; j_gene: TRBJ2-1; d_gene: .
CDR3aa: CASSPTGDSNQPQHF; CDR3nt: TGTGCCAGCAGTCCGACAGGGGATAGCAATCAGCCCCAGCATTTT; v_gene: TRBV28; abundance: .; j_gene: TRBJ1-5; d_gene: TRBD1
CDR3aa: CAWSQVDSNTEAFF; CDR3nt: TGTGCCTGGAGTCAGGTAGACTCGAACACTGAAGCTTTCTTT; v_gene: TRBV30; abundance: .; j_gene: TRBJ1-1; d_gene: .
CDR3aa: CASSRGPKGGQETQYF; CDR3nt: TGTGCCAGCAGCCGGGGCCCGAAGGGGGGCCAAGAGACCCAGTACTTC; v_gene: TRBV4-2; abundance: .; j_gene: TRBJ2-5; d_gene: .
CDR3aa: CASSLQGYEQYF; CDR3nt: TGCGCCAGCAGTTTACAGGGCTACGAGCAGTACTTC; v_gene: TRBV10-2; abundance: once; j_gene: TRBJ2-7; d_gene: .
CDR3aa: CASSLLLAGRYNEQFF; CDR3nt: TGTGCCAGCAGCTTGTTACTAGCGGGAAGATACAATGAGCAGTTCTTC; v_gene: TRBV5-6; abundance: .; j_gene: TRBJ2-1; d_gene: TRBD2